The clone carrying this T cell receptor beta chain showed up many times. Antigen unknown. The source of the sample is a study of read filtering for tumor transcriptome and immune sequencing. Study conclusions and caveats: Dropping single-read clonotypes raised IR-seq and RNA-seq shared-clonotype correlation. The CD138-negative fraction was mixed bone marrow immune cells, not pure T cells.

CDR1 and CDR2 (germline): LGHNA, YNFKEQ. CDR3 length equals 17 residues. V trimming: 0 bases; J trimming: 5 bases; junction bases outside the gene matches: 8. Molecular barcoded adaptors covering alpha/delta and beta/gamma chains were used on around 370 ng RNA. TCRdb reanalysed the reads using MiXCR and keeps one entry per CDR3 protein. The sample shows more than 100,000 distinct CDR3 sequences, over 10% of them seen only once. The V call is TRBV4-2, the J call TRBJ2-2; TRBD2 aligns across 8 bases. The TCR was taken from a donor aged 40 or over with multiple myeloma. Specimen: a population of CD138-negative cells sorted from bone marrow. The CDR3 sequence: CASSQDEVAGWTGELFF. DNA for the CDR3: TGTGCCAGCAGCCAAGATGAGGTAGCGGGATGGACCGGGGAGCTGTTTTTT.